This T cell receptor beta chain stems from a study of T cells in tuberculosis. Details on this clone: What it binds is not known.

Some clones are missing from TCRdb's copy, which holds only in-frame ones; the method was immunoSEQ multiplex PCR. The sample has more than 30,000 clones, roughly 97% seen once. On average around 100,000 T cells per donor were immunosequenced. General study points: The TCR-beta difference was not significant; alpha differences partly reflected length.

This receptor was obtained from a donor aged 10-35 years with latent tuberculosis or without tuberculosis infection. Sequenced sample: PBMCs.

CDR3 nucleotides: TGCGCCAGCAGCTACCTAGCAATGGGGGGTGAAAAACTGTTTTTT. Amino acid sequence: CASSYLAMGGEKLFF. The V call is TRBV5-1, the J call TRBJ1-4; possible D gene TRBD1, 5 bases. The V end was cut by 3 bases, the J end by 7 bases, with 16 bases between. Germline loops: CDR1 SGHRS, CDR2 YFSETQ. This CDR3 has 15 amino acids.